These 13 T cell receptor beta chains came from one sample sequenced in a study of shared clonotypes between healthy human individuals. Sequencing used immunoSEQ multiplex PCR; TCRdb keeps in-frame clones, though not all of them. The data contain roughly 2.2 million clones, roughly 92% of them singletons. The sequencing sample was made of naive CD4+ T cells from PBMCs. Specified subset: CD45RA+ positively selected. These TCRs come from a man younger than 35 in good health. Some clones in this sample may be carry-over from other donors' samples.

The genes are TRBV27 and TRBJ1-5, with TRBD1 identical over 8 bases. V was clipped by 6 bases and J by 0 bases; unmatched bases: 4. The CDR3 spans 15 residues. The germline gives CDR1 MNHEY, CDR2 SMNVEV (reference sequence). The DNA of the CDR3 is TGTGCCAGCAGACCCGGACAGGGTAGCAATCAGCCCCAGCATTTT. This sequence encodes CASRPGQGSNQPQHF.

V usage is TRBV7-9 and J usage is TRBJ2-5, with TRBD2 as a possible D gene (6 bases). V lost 7 bases, J lost 3 bases, and 18 bases lay in between. In germline, CDR1 is SEHNR, CDR2 FQNEAQ (reference sequence). The CDR3 extends over 15 amino acids. The DNA for the CDR3 is TGTGCCAGCACCCCCCACGGGGGACCGAAAGAGACCCAGTACTTC. It yields the protein CASTPHGGPKETQYF.

The chain combines TRBV9 with TRBJ2-7; a weak D match, TRBD1 (6 bases). This CDR3 is built from 15 residues. Germline V CDR1 and CDR2: SGDLS, YYNGEE. Trimming took off 3 bases at V and 3 bases at J, with 16 bases between the two ends. CDR3 protein: CASSAGGQTYYEQYF. In DNA form, the CDR3 reads TGTGCCAGCAGCGCGGGCGGACAGACATACTACGAGCAGTACTTC.

To note about this clone: Other DNA sequences in this sample translate to the same CDR3. The rearrangement links TRBV6-5 to TRBJ2-7, with 10 bases lining up with TRBD2. J gave up 2 bases and V 2 bases, and 3 bases lay outside the gene matches. The CDR3 is 15 amino acids. The germline gives CDR1 MNHEY, CDR2 SVGAGI. CDR3 bases: TGTGCCAGCAGTTACGGGCTAGCGGGAGCCTACGAGCAGTACTTC. Protein sequence: CASSYGLAGAYEQYF.

This clone has only one observation. This chain links TRBV6-1 with TRBJ1-4; D not certain. The CDR3 totals 11 residues. Looked up from germline, CDR1 is MNHNS and CDR2 is SASEGT. V lost 6 bases and J 5 bases, leaving 4 bases between the germline ends. CDR3 sequence: CASSENEKLFF. CDR3 in DNA: TGTGCCAGCAGCGAAAATGAAAAACTGTTTTTT.

The V and J genes are TRBV7-9 and TRBJ2-5; D remains unclear. The CDR3 is 12 amino acids. Germline CDR1 reads SEHNR; CDR2 reads FQNEAQ (reference sequence). Trimming shortened V by 3 bases and J by 7 bases, and 9 bases separated the two germline ends. CDR3 loop: CASSFGTGTQYF. The CDR3 DNA sequence: TGTGCCAGCAGCTTCGGTACGGGGACCCAGTACTTC. Full variable domain (outside the CDR3, taken from reference TRBV7-9 and TRBJ2-5): DTGVSQNPRHKITKRGQNVTFRCDPISEHNRLYWYRQTLGQGPEFLTYFQNEAQLEKSRLLSDRFSAERPKGSFSTLEIQRTEQGDSAMYLCASSFGTGTQYFGPGTRLLVL.

This clone was counted a few times. The J gene is TRBJ2-3, the V gene TRBV7-9; 7 bases are shared with TRBD1. Trimming removed 2 bases from V and 4 bases from J; junction bases left unmatched: 12. The CDR3 extends over 17 amino acids. CDR1 SEHNR and CDR2 FQNEAQ come from the germline V gene (reference sequence). This CDR3 reads CASSLRSKTGQADTQYF. For the CDR3, the DNA is TGTGCCAGCAGCTTACGGTCTAAGACAGGGCAGGCAGATACGCAGTATTTT.

The V and J genes are TRBV5-1 and TRBJ2-2; possibly TRBD1 for D (6 bases). Germline CDR1 SGHRS, CDR2 YFSETQ. The CDR3 totals 19 residues. Trimming shortened V by 4 bases and J by 2 bases, and 24 bases separated the two germline ends. This chain's CDR3 is CASSPGIRRTASNTGELFF. The CDR3 DNA reads as TGCGCCAGCAGCCCAGGAATTCGAAGGACAGCTAGTAACACCGGGGAGCTGTTTTTT. Drawing the rest from reference TRBV5-1 and TRBJ2-2, the complete variable domain is KAGVTQTPRYLIKTRGQQVTLSCSPISGHRSVSWYQQTPGQGLQFLFEYFSETQRNKGNFPGRFSGRQFSNSRSEMNVSTLELGDSALYLCASSPGIRRTASNTGELFFGEGSRLTVL.

The chain employs TRBV18 and TRBJ2-1; maybe TRBD2 (5 bases). Germline CDR1 reads KGHSH; CDR2 reads LQKENI. The V gene lost 2 bases and the J gene lost 6 bases, with 14 bases spanning the gap. This CDR3 has 15 amino acids. DNA of the CDR3: TGTGCCAGCTCACCATTACGCCTAGCCCTCAATGAGCAGTTCTTC. It encodes CASSPLRLALNEQFF.

This clone was detected only once. This chain joins TRBV20-1 and TRBJ1-1; no definite D call. In germline, CDR1 is DFQATT, CDR2 SNEGSKA (reference sequence). This CDR3 spans 11 amino acids. Trimming cost V 0 bases and J 11 bases, with 10 bases left between them. CDR3 in amino acids: CSARDEAVAFF. The CDR3 nucleotides are TGCAGTGCTAGAGATGAGGCCGTGGCTTTCTTT.

This clone has a single count. The rearrangement links TRBV5-6 to TRBJ2-6, with no clear D. Trimming pared 2 bases from V and 0 bases from J, leaving 15 bases between. Per germline, CDR1 SGHDT and CDR2 YYEEEE. This CDR3 contains 18 residues. This CDR3 is CASSFGRSTASGANVLTF. The CDR3 region has the DNA TGTGCCAGCAGCTTCGGCAGGTCTACTGCCTCTGGGGCCAACGTCCTGACTTTC.

The chain has TRBV27 and TRBJ2-3, with TRBD1 matching over 7 bases. Germline V CDR1 and CDR2: MNHEY, SMNVEV (reference sequence). The CDR3 loop spans 13 amino acids. After removal of 9 bases from V and 4 bases from J, the junction contained 7 bases not matched to a gene. Written as DNA, the CDR3 is TGTGCCAGTGAAACAACAGGGGCAGATACGCAGTATTTT. It yields the protein CASETTGADTQYF.

The V gene is TRBV19, the J gene TRBJ2-2, with 7 bases lining up with TRBD2. The length of the CDR3 is 15 residues. J lost 0 bases, V lost 9 bases, and 7 bases had no gene match. Germline-derived CDR1 and CDR2 are LNHDA and SQIVND (reference sequence). CDR3 residues: CASHDGGANTGELFF. The DNA for the CDR3 is TGTGCCAGCCACGATGGGGGGGCGAACACCGGGGAGCTGTTTTTT. The full variable domain, completed using reference TRBV19 and TRBJ2-2, is DGGITQSPKYLFRKEGQNVTLSCEQNLNHDAMYWYRQDPGQGLRLIYYSQIVNDFQKGDIAEGYSVSREKKESFPLTVTSAQKNPTAFYLCASHDGGANTGELFFGEGSRLTVL.